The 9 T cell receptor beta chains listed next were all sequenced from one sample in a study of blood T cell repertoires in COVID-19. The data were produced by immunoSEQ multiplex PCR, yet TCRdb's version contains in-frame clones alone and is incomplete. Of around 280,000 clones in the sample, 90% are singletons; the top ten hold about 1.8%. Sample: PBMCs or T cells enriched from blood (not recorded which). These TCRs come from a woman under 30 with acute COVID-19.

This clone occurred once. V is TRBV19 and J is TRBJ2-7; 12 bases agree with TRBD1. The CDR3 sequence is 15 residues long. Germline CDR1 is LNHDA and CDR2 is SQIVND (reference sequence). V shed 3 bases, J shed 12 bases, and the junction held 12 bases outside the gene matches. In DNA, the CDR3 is TGTGCCAGTAGTATTTCCGGGACAGGGGGCATGGGACGGTACTTC. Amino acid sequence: CASSISGTGGMGRYF.

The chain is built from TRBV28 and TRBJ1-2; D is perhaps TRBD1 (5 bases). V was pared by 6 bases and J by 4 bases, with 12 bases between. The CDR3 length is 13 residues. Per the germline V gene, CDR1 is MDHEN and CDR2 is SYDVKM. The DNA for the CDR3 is TGTGCCAGCAGCCTTGGGCAGGGCTATGGCTACACCTTC. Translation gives CASSLGQGYGYTF.

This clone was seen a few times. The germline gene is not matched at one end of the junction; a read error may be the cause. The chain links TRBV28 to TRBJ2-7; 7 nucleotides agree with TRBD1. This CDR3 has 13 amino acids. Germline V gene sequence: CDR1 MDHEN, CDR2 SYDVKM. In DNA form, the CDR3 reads TGTGCCAGCAGTTACGGACACCCGGACAGGATTGACTTC. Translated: CASSYGHPDRIDF.

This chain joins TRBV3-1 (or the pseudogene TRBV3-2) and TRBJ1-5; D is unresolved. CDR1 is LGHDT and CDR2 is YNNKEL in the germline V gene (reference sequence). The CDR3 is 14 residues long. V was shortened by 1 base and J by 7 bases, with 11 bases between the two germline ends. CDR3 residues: CASSQGRGGQPQHF. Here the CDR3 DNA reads TGTGCCAGCAGCCAAGGCCGAGGCGGCCAGCCCCAGCATTTT.

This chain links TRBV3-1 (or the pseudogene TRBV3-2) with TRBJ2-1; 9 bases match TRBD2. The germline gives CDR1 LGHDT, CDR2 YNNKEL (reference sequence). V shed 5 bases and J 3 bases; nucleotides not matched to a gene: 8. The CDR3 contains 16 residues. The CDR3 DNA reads TGTGCCAGCAGCGCGTCGGGCGGGAGGGGCTACAATGAGCAGTTCTTC. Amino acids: CASSASGGRGYNEQFF.

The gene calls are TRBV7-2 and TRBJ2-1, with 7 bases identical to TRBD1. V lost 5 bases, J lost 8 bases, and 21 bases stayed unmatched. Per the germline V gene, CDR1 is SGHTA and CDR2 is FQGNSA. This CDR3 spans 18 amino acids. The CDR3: CASSARDRGFSPSDEQFF. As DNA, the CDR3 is TGTGCCAGCAGCGCACGGGACAGAGGGTTCTCGCCCAGCGATGAGCAGTTCTTC.

CDR3 protein: CASSQDPAGGRTGELFF. CDR3 nucleotide sequence: TGTGCCAGCAGCCAAGATCCTGCGGGAGGCCGCACCGGGGAGCTGTTTTTT. The chain has TRBV4-2 and TRBJ2-2; 8 nucleotides agree with TRBD2. V shed 0 bases, J shed 4 bases, and the junction held 7 bases outside the gene matches. CDR3 size: 17 residues. CDR1 is LGHNA, CDR2 YNFKEQ, per germline.

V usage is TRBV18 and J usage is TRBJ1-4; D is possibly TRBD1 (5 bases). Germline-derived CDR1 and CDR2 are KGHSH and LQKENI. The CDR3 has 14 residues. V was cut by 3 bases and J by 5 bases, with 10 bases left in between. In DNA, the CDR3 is TGTGCCAGCTCACCGGCAGGGTGGAATGAAAAACTGTTTTTT. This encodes CASSPAGWNEKLFF.

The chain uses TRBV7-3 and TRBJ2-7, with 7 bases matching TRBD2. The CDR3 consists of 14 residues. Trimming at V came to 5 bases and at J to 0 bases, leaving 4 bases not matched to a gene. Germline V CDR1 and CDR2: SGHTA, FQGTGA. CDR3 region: CASSPTSFSYEQYF. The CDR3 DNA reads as TGTGCCAGCAGCCCGACTAGCTTCTCCTACGAGCAGTACTTC.